The 22 T cell receptor beta chains given below trace back to one sample, sequenced in a study of PD-1 blockade in classical Hodgkin lymphoma. Time point reported: newly diagnosed, previously untreated cHL patient sample. Profiled with immunoSEQ multiplex PCR; TCRdb holds only in-frame clones, not every one. This sample carries about 16,000 clones, approximately 90% of them seen once, and the ten largest clones take roughly 7.2%. Material: peripheral blood mononuclear cells (PBMCs). All receptors come from a human donor with classical Hodgkin lymphoma.

This clone was counted a single time. This sequence joins TRBV2 and TRBJ1-1, with D unclear. Trimming stripped 6 bases from V and 4 bases from J, with 6 bases between. The length of the CDR3 is 11 residues. From germline, CDR1 is SNHLY and CDR2 FYNNEI. The CDR3 protein is CASSWRTEAFF. The CDR3 DNA reads TGTGCCAGCAGCTGGCGCACTGAAGCTTTCTTT.

This clone was counted a single time. This chain links TRBV5-8 with TRBJ2-3; D gene uncertain. Trimming took 0 bases from V and 2 from J, leaving 10 bases between them. The germline V gene encodes CDR1 SGHTS and CDR2 YDEGEE. The CDR3 consists of 15 residues. The CDR3 sequence is CASSLAVGLTDTQYF. DNA for the CDR3: TGTGCCAGCAGCTTGGCCGTGGGTCTCACAGATACGCAGTATTTT.

V is TRBV6-5 and J is TRBJ1-1; 8 positions match TRBD1. The CDR3 has 14 residues. The V and J ends lost 5 bases and 3 bases, in that order; junction bases with no gene match: 5. The V gene's germline CDR1 is MNHEY and CDR2 SVGAGI. The CDR3 loop is CASSKTGVDTEAFF. For the CDR3, the DNA is TGTGCCAGCAGTAAGACAGGGGTAGACACTGAAGCTTTCTTT.

The gene calls are TRBV7-9 and TRBJ2-1; 15 bases fit TRBD2. The CDR3 has 16 amino acids. Trimming took 4 bases from V and 9 from J; bases not matched to a gene: 7. In germline, CDR1 is SEHNR, CDR2 FQNEAQ (reference sequence). This CDR3 is CASSSGLAGGYGEQFF. For the CDR3, the DNA is TGTGCCAGCAGCTCGGGACTAGCGGGAGGATACGGTGAGCAGTTCTTC.

The chain combines TRBV14 with TRBJ2-5; 10 positions agree with TRBD2. In germline, CDR1 is SGHDN, CDR2 FVKESK. V shed 4 bases, J shed 2 bases, and the junction held 4 bases outside the gene matches. This CDR3 contains 15 residues. CDR3 sequence reads: CASSRTSGYQETQYF. DNA of the CDR3: TGTGCCAGCAGCCGGACTAGCGGATATCAAGAGACCCAGTACTTC.

The chain employs TRBV7-9 and TRBJ2-7; D perhaps matches TRBD1 (5 bases). Germline lookup yields CDR1 SEHNR and CDR2 FQNEAQ (reference sequence). V was trimmed by 1 base and J by 7 bases, leaving 8 bases between them. This CDR3 spans 12 amino acids. CDR3 coding DNA: TGTGCCAGCAGCTTAGGACAGTTGGAGCAGTACTTC. Amino acids: CASSLGQLEQYF.

The chain employs TRBV4-1 and TRBJ1-6; TRBD1 matches 9 bases. Germline loops: CDR1 MGHRA, CDR2 YSYEKL. V lost 4 bases and J lost 7; bases outside the gene matches: 8. The CDR3 has 16 residues. CDR3 in DNA: TGCGCCAGCAGCCTAGCGACAGGGGGTTTGAATTCACCCCTCCACTTT. It yields the protein CASSLATGGLNSPLHF.

The V and J genes are TRBV21-1 and TRBJ2-3; the table's D call TRBD2 went unverified against the DNA. TRBV21-1 is given as a pseudogene. This CDR3 spans 17 amino acids. This CDR3 reads CASRFEAGTSPTDTQYF. The CDR3 DNA reads TGTGCCAGCAGATTTGAAGCCGGGACTAGCCCCACAGATACGCAGTATTTT.

J is TRBJ2-1 and V is TRBV7-9, with D perhaps TRBD2 (6 bases). This CDR3 comprises 14 residues. V was cut by 1 base and J by 10 bases, with 14 bases left in between. CDR1 is SEHNR and CDR2 is FQNEAQ in the germline V gene (reference sequence). CDR3 bases: TGTGCCAGCAGCTTAGGGGGCACGGCGGGGGAGCAGTTCTTC. Protein: CASSLGGTAGEQFF.

V gene TRBV5-1 combines with J gene TRBJ2-6; D uncertain. Germline-derived CDR1 and CDR2 are SGHRS and YFSETQ. The CDR3 runs 15 residues. V was cut by 0 bases and J by 2 bases, with 6 bases left in between. CDR3 in DNA: TGCGCCAGCAGCTTGGACGTTACTGGGGCCAACGTCCTGACTTTC. Its translation is CASSLDVTGANVLTF.

The chain employs TRBV20-1 and TRBJ1-1, with D perhaps TRBD1 (6 bases). CDR3 length: 11 amino acids. The germline CDR1 and CDR2 sequences are DFQATT and SNEGSKA (reference sequence). V was cut by 8 bases and J by 5 bases, with 12 bases left in between. The CDR3 DNA follows: TGCAGTCAGGGTAGGGGGACTGAAGCTTTCTTT. Amino acids: CSQGRGTEAFF.

This chain joins TRBV29-1 and TRBJ2-1; D is uncertain. Germline V gene lookup returns CDR1 SQVTM and CDR2 ANQGSEA. The CDR3 is 14 amino acids. The V end lost 4 bases, the J end lost 3 bases, and 13 bases lay between the germline ends. CDR3 nucleotide sequence: TGCAGCGTTGGCCGGCCCCAATTCTACAATGAGCAGTTCTTC. Translation: CSVGRPQFYNEQFF.

The chain uses TRBV29-1 and TRBJ2-1; the D is unclear. The CDR3 consists of 14 residues. Trimming cost V 4 bases and J 1 base, with 11 bases left between them. From germline, CDR1 is SQVTM and CDR2 ANQGSEA. CDR3 amino acids: CSVAPRDSYNEQFF. The CDR3 DNA is TGCAGCGTTGCCCCCCGCGATTCCTACAATGAGCAGTTCTTC.

The rearrangement links TRBV30 to TRBJ1-5; D call uncertain. The germline V and J ends were trimmed by 3 bases and 6 bases, with 9 bases remaining between them. CDR1 and CDR2 (germline): GTSNPN, SVGIG (reference sequence). The CDR3 spans 12 residues. For the CDR3, the DNA is TGTGCCTGGAGGCAGGACGGTCAGCCCCAGCATTTT. This codes for CAWRQDGQPQHF. Combining the CDR3 with reference TRBV30 and TRBJ1-5 gives the whole variable domain SQTIHQWPATLVQPVGSPLSLECTVEGTSNPNLYWYRQAAGRGLQLLFYSVGIGQISSEVPQNLSASRPQDRQFILSSKKLLLSDSGFYLCAWRQDGQPQHFGDGTRLSIL.

The chain links TRBV5-4 to TRBJ2-3; the D gene is possibly TRBD1 (7 bases). V was pared by 0 bases and J by 0 bases, with 11 bases between. This CDR3 has 16 amino acids. Germline lookup yields CDR1 SGHNT and CDR2 YYREEE (reference sequence). DNA of the CDR3: TGTGCCAGCAGCTTGGCTCAGGGGGGTAGCACAGATACGCAGTATTTT. Translating gives CASSLAQGGSTDTQYF.

The genes are TRBV19 and TRBJ1-4; TRBD1 agrees at 7 bases. Germline CDR1 and CDR2: LNHDA and SQIVND (reference sequence). Losses at the gene ends were 4 bases for V and 6 bases for J; bases not matched to a gene: 2. This CDR3 has 13 amino acids. The CDR3 coding sequence is TGTGCCAGTAGTACCGGACAGGATGAAAAACTGTTTTTT. Amino acids: CASSTGQDEKLFF.

The rearrangement links TRBV15 to TRBJ2-2; 8 bases align to TRBD1. From germline, CDR1 is LNHNV and CDR2 YYDKDF (reference sequence). There are 16 residues in the CDR3. J was trimmed by 7 bases and V by 0 bases; bases with no gene match: 7. The CDR3 loop reads CATSRDSDRGGGELFF. In nucleotides, the CDR3 is TGTGCCACCAGCAGAGATTCCGACAGGGGTGGCGGGGAGCTGTTTTTT.

The chain recombines TRBV10-3 with TRBJ1-2; 7 bases match TRBD1. Per the germline V gene, CDR1 is ENHRY and CDR2 is SYGVKD. The CDR3 totals 14 residues. The trim removed 6 bases at V and 3 bases at J, leaving 7 bases unmatched. Written as DNA, the CDR3 is TGTGCCATCAGATCGGGACAGACCGACTATGGCTACACCTTC. It codes for CAIRSGQTDYGYTF.

This chain joins TRBV18 and TRBJ2-7, with TRBD2 identical over 11 bases. This CDR3 spans 15 amino acids. J was trimmed by 6 bases and V by 4 bases; bases with no gene match: 8. The V gene's germline CDR1 is KGHSH and CDR2 LQKENI. The CDR3 nucleotides read TGTGCCAGCTCACTAGTACTAGCGGGAGAGGGCGAGCAGTACTTC. This gives the protein CASSLVLAGEGEQYF. The whole variable domain, remainder taken from reference TRBV18 and TRBJ2-7, is NAGVMQNPRHLVRRRGQEARLRCSPMKGHSHVYWYRQLPEEGLKFMVYLQKENIIDESGMPKERFSAEFPKEGPSILRIQQVVRGDSAAYFCASSLVLAGEGEQYFGPGTRLTVT.

V gene TRBV5-1 combines with J gene TRBJ2-1, with D unresolved. The CDR3 covers 12 residues. V was clipped by 5 bases and J by 5 bases, with 8 bases between them. Germline V gene sequence: CDR1 SGHRS, CDR2 YFSETQ. The CDR3 coding sequence is TGCGCCAGCAGTTCTCCCCACAATGAGCAGTTCTTC. It translates to CASSSPHNEQFF.

The chain employs TRBV27 and TRBJ2-7; TRBD1 agrees at 7 bases. There are 13 residues in the CDR3. Germline loops: CDR1 MNHEY, CDR2 SMNVEV (reference sequence). The junction had 11 bases not matched to a gene; V was cut back by 8 bases and J by 7 bases. The CDR3 nucleotides read TGTGCCAGCCGAGGGGGCAGGGGCCCGGAGCAGTACTTC. Translated, it gives CASRGGRGPEQYF.

The chain's CDR3 is CASSLGNLAQPRLEQYF. The CDR3 region has the DNA TGTGCCAGCAGCTTAGGAAACCTAGCGCAACCCCGCCTCGAGCAGTACTTC. This chain connects TRBV11-2 to TRBJ2-7; D might be TRBD2 (6 bases). This CDR3 comprises 17 residues. V gave up 1 base and J gave up 6 bases, with 22 bases separating them. The germline CDR1 and CDR2 sequences are SGHAT and FQNNGV.